This T cell receptor (beta chain) was sequenced during a study of memory CD4+ T cells and cytomegalovirus serostatus. The study, taken as a whole, reports: Suggested: most of the CMV-linked TCR signature lies in CD4+ memory cells.

V was cut by 6 bases and J by 5 bases, with 13 bases left in between. The CDR3 sequence is 13 residues long. The germline gives CDR1 SGHDN, CDR2 FVKESK. The protocol was immunoSEQ multiplex PCR, while the TCRdb copy is restricted to in-frame clones and leaves out a portion. The sample shows over 25,000 clones, more than 75% of them seen only once. This clone was seen only a few times. Its antigen is still unknown. Single viable CD3+CD4+CD8-CD45RO+ cells were sorted as the memory CD4+ T cells. Total CD4+ T cells were enriched by CD4 positive selection. The chain is built from TRBV14 and TRBJ2-5, with D possibly matching TRBD2 (5 bases). The sequenced material came from memory CD4+ T cells from blood. The source is an adult in good health and CMV-seronegative. CDR3: CASRGRDWETQYF. CDR3 DNA: TGTGCCAGCAGGGGCCGGGATTGGGAGACCCAGTACTTC.